A single T cell receptor beta chain is shown here with its context. The antigen is undetermined. In germline, CDR1 is SNHLY, CDR2 FYNNEI. V lost 4 bases and J 4 bases, leaving 14 bases between the germline ends. This CDR3 has 15 residues. Generated by immunoSEQ multiplex PCR, the TCRdb table keeps only in-frame clones and is missing some. The repertoire holds some 11,000 clones, with around nine tenths as singletons. These data are taken from a study of Tregs in tolerant kidney transplant recipients. Across the study: Sorted recipient Tregs were expanded on donor B cells with IL-2, restimulated day 11. Sorting after B cell culture yielded CD25+CD127- and 4-1BB+CD40L- CD4+ cells. CD4+CD25+CD127- cells came from approximately three-day belatacept mixed lymphocyte reactions, some with approximately 5-day graft donor restimulation. Sorting used antibodies to exclude donor cells.

The specimen was Tregs from blood cultured with allogeneic cells, collected before the transplant. The TCR comes from a human patient who received a combined kidney and bone marrow transplant. This chain connects TRBV2 to TRBJ1-3, with no clear D. The CDR3: CASSGRRAYGNTIYF. CDR3 nucleotides: TGTGCCAGCAGTGGCAGGAGGGCGTACGGAAACACCATATATTTT.